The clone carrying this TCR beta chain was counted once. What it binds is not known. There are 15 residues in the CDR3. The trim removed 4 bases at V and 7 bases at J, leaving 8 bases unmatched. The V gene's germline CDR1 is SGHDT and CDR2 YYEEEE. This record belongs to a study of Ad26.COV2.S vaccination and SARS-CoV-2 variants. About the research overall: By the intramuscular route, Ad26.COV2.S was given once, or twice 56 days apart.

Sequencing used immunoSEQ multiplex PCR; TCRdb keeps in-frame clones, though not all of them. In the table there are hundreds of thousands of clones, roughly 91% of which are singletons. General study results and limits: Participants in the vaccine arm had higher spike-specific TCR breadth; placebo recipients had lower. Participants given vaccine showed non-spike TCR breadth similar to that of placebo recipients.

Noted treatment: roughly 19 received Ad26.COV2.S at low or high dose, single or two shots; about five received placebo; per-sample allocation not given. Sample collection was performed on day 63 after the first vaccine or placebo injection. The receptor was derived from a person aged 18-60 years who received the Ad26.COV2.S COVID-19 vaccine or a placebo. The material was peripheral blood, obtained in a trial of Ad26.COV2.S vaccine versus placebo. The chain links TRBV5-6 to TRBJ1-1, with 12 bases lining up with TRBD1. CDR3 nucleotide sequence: TGTGCCAGCAGCCCGGGGGACAGGGGGCGGGTTGAAGCTTTCTTT. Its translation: CASSPGDRGRVEAFF.